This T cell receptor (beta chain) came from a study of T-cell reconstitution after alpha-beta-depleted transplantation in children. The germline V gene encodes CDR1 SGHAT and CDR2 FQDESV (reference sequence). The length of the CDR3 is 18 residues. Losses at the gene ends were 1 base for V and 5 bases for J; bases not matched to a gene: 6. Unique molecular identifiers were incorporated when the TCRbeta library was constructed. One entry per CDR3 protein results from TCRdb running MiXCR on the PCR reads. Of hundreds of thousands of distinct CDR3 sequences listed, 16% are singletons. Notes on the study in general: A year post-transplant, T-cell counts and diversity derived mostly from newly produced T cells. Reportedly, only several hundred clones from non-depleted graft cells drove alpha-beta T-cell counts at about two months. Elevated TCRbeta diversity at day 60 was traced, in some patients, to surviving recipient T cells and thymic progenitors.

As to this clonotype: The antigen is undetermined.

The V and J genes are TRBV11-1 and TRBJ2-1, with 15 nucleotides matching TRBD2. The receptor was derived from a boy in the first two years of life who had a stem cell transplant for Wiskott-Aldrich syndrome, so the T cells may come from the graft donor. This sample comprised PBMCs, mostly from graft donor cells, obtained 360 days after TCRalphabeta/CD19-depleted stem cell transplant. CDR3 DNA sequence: TGTGCCAGCAGCTTAGGGGGGACTAGCGGGAGGTCCCACAATGAGCAGTTCTTC. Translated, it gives CASSLGGTSGRSHNEQFF.